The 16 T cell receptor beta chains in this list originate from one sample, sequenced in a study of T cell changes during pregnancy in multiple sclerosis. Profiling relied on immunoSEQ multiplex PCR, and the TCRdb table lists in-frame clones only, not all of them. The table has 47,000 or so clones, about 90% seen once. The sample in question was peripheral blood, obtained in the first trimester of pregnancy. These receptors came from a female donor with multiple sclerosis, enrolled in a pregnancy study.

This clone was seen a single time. CDR3 residues: CASSLGLSPAGDSPLHF. The CDR3 region has the DNA TGTGCCAGCAGCTTAGGTTTGAGTCCGGCGGGGGACTCACCCCTCCACTTT. The V and J genes are TRBV7-8 and TRBJ1-6, with D perhaps TRBD1 (5 bases). The CDR3 contains 17 residues. Germline values: CDR1 SGHVS, CDR2 FQNEAQ. Trimming stripped 1 base from V and 10 bases from J, with 20 bases between.

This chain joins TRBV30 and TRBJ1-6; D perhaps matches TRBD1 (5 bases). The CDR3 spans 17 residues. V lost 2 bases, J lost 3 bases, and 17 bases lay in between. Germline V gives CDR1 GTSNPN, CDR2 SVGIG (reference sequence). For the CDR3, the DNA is TGTGCCTGGAGTTCAGAGGACACTAAACTCTATAATTCACCCCTCCACTTT. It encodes CAWSSEDTKLYNSPLHF.

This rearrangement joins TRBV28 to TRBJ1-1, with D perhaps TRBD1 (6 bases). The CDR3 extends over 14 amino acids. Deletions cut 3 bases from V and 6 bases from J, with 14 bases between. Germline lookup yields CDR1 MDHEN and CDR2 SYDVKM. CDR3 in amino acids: CASSFSGGNAEAFF. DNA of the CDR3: TGTGCCAGCAGTTTTTCGGGGGGCAACGCTGAAGCTTTCTTT. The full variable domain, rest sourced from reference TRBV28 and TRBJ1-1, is DVKVTQSSRYLVKRTGEKVFLECVQDMDHENMFWYRQDPGLGLRLIYFSYDVKMKEKGDIPEGYSVSREKKERFSLILESASTNQTSMYLCASSFSGGNAEAFFGQGTRLTVV.

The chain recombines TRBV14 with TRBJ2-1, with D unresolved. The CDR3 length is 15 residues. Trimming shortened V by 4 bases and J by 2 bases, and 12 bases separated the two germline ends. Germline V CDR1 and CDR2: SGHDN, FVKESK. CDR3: CASSPKMGTYNEQFF. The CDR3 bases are TGTGCCAGCAGCCCAAAGATGGGCACCTACAATGAGCAGTTCTTC. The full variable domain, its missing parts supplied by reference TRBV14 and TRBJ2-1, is EAGVTQFPSHSVIEKGQTVTLRCDPISGHDNLYWYRRVMGKEIKFLLHFVKESKQDESGMPNNRFLAERTGGTYSTLKVQPAELEDSGVYFCASSPKMGTYNEQFFGPGTRLTVL.

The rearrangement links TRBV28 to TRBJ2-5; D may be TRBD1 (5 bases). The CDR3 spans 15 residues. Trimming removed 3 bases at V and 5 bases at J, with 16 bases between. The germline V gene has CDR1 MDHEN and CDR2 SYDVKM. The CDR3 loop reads CASSLRPQVRETQYF. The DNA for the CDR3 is TGTGCCAGCAGTTTGCGGCCACAGGTTAGGGAGACCCAGTACTTC. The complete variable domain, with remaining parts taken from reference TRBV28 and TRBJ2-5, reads DVKVTQSSRYLVKRTGEKVFLECVQDMDHENMFWYRQDPGLGLRLIYFSYDVKMKEKGDIPEGYSVSREKKERFSLILESASTNQTSMYLCASSLRPQVRETQYFGPGTRLLVL.

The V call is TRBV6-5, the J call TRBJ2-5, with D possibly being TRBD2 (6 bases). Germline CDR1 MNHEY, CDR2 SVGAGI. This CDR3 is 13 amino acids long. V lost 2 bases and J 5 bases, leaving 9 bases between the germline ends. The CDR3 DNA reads TGTGCCAGCAGTTACGGGCTAGCGGAGACCCAGTACTTC. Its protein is CASSYGLAETQYF.

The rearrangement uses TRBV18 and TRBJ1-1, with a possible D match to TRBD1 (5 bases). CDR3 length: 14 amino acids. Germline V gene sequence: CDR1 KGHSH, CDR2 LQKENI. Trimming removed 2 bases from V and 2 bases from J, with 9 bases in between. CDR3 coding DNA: TGTGCCAGCTCACCAACAAGGGGTAACACTGAAGCTTTCTTT. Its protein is CASSPTRGNTEAFF.

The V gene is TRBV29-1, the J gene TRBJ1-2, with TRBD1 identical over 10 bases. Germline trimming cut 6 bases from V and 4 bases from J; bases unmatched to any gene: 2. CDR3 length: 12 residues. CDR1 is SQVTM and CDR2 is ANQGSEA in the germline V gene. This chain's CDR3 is CSVWDRGYGYTF. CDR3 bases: TGCAGCGTCTGGGACAGGGGCTATGGCTACACCTTC.

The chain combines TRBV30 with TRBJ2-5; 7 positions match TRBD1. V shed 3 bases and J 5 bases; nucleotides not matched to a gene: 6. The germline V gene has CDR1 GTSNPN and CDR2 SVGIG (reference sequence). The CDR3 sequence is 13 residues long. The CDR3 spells CAWRPTGVETQYF. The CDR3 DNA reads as TGTGCCTGGAGACCTACAGGGGTCGAGACCCAGTACTTC.

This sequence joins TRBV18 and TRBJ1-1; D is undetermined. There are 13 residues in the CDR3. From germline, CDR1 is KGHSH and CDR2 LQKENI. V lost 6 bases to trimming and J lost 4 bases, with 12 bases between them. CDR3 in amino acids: CASSLQVGTEAFF. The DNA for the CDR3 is TGTGCCAGCTCCCTTCAGGTGGGCACTGAAGCTTTCTTT.

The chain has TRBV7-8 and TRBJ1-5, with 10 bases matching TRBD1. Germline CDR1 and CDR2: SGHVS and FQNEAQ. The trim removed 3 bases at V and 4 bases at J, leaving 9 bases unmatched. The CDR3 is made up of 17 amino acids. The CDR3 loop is CASSFGRDRGWNQPQHF. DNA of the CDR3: TGTGCCAGCAGCTTTGGTCGGGACAGGGGATGGAATCAGCCCCAGCATTTT.

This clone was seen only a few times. CDR3: CASSLKQGSGNSPLHF. As DNA, the CDR3 is TGTGCCAGCAGTTTAAAACAGGGATCGGGTAATTCACCCCTCCACTTT. V gene TRBV6-5 combines with J gene TRBJ1-6, with D possibly being TRBD1 (6 bases). The CDR3 contains 16 residues. Germline-derived CDR1 and CDR2 are MNHEY and SVGAGI. With 4 bases removed from V and 6 bases from J, the gap between germline ends came to 16 bases.

The CDR3 here is CASSVGTSGGAKETQYF. CDR3 in DNA: TGTGCCAGCAGCGTAGGGACTAGCGGGGGGGCTAAAGAGACCCAGTACTTC. The V and J genes are TRBV9 and TRBJ2-5; 15 bases align to TRBD2. Trimming removed 0 bases from V and 3 bases from J; junction bases left unmatched: 3. The CDR3 is 17 residues long. Germline V lookup: CDR1 SGDLS, CDR2 YYNGEE. The entire variable domain, with the rest obtained from reference TRBV9 and TRBJ2-5, is as follows: DSGVTQTPKHLITATGQRVTLRCSPRSGDLSVYWYQQSLDQGLQFLIQYYNGEERAKGNILERFSAQQFPDLHSELNLSSLELGDSALYFCASSVGTSGGAKETQYFGPGTRLLVL.

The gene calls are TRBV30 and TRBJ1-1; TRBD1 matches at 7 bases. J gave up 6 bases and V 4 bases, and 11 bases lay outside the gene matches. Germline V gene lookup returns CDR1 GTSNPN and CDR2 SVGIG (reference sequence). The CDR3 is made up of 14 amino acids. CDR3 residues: CAWINPGGQAEAFF. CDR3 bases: TGTGCCTGGATAAACCCGGGTGGACAGGCTGAAGCTTTCTTT.

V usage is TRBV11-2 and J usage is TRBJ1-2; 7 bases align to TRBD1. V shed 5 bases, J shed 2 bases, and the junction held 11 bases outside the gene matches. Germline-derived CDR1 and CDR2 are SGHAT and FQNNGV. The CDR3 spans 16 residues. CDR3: CASSPPGRGRNYGYTF. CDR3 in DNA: TGTGCCAGCAGCCCCCCGGGCAGGGGGAGAAACTATGGCTACACCTTC.

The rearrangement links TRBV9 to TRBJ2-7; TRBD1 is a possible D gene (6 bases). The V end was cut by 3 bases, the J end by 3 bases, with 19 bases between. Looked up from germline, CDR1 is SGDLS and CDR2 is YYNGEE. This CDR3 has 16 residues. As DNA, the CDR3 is TGTGCCAGCAGCGCGGGGCTGGACAGAGGCGGCTACGAGCAGTACTTC. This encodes CASSAGLDRGGYEQYF.